Following are 4 T cell receptor beta chains from one sample sequenced in a study of shared clonotypes between healthy human individuals (TCRdb year 2020). Preparation of the library involved the immunoSEQ multiplex PCR assay. TCRdb took this table from immuneACCESS and kept in-frame rearrangements with V and J called. Such tables lack part of the clones; where checked against another copy, unresolved V genes explain under half of the gap, and the rest is unexplained. The sample yields approximately 720,000 clones; roughly 78% were counted once. The top ten hold approximately 2% of the sample. The sequencing input was memory CD4+ T cells sorted from blood. The cell subset or site label on this specimen signifies: CD45RA-negative fraction. These receptors all stem from a woman under 40 in good health.

A word on this clone: The same CDR3 also results from other DNA sequences found in this sample. The chain has TRBV19 and TRBJ2-2; the D gene is possibly TRBD1 (5 bases). Trimming shortened V by 5 bases and J by 6 bases, and 7 bases separated the two germline ends. Germline CDR1 and CDR2: LNHDA and SQIVND (reference sequence). This CDR3 has 12 residues. As DNA, the CDR3 is TGTGCCAGTAGTTCCAGGGCCGGGGAGCTGTTTTTT. Its translation is CASSSRAGELFF.

The rearrangement uses TRBV7-2 and TRBJ1-4; possible D gene TRBD1, 5 bases. Germline values: CDR1 SGHTA, CDR2 FQGNSA. V lost 4 bases, J lost 4 bases, and 10 bases lay in between. This CDR3 comprises 14 residues. The CDR3 is CASSSDRYNEKLFF. The DNA for the CDR3 is TGTGCCAGCAGCTCTGACAGATATAATGAAAAACTGTTTTTT.

The chain joins TRBV11-2 to TRBJ1-2, with D unresolved. Trimming removed 4 bases at V and 0 bases at J, with 12 bases between. CDR1 SGHAT and CDR2 FQNNGV come from the germline V gene. There are 15 residues in the CDR3. The CDR3 region is CASSSQTFSNYGYTF. Written as DNA, the CDR3 is TGTGCCAGCAGCTCACAGACATTTTCTAACTATGGCTACACCTTC.

The chain recombines TRBV27 with TRBJ2-3, with D uncertain. The germline V gene has CDR1 MNHEY and CDR2 SMNVEV (reference sequence). V lost 10 bases, J lost 0 bases, and 20 bases lay in between. CDR3 size: 16 residues. CDR3 loop: CATAPVGGASTDTQYF. CDR3 coding DNA: TGTGCCACCGCCCCGGTGGGCGGTGCTAGCACAGATACGCAGTATTTT.